The 19 T cell receptor beta chains below all came from one sample that was sequenced in a study of T cells in Graves' hyperthyroidism and ophthalmopathy. RNA transcripts provided the source from which TCR beta CDR3 regions were amplified. In the first-round RT-PCR of the TCR CDR3, the HTBI primer set was used. TCRdb itself ran the multiplex PCR reads through MiXCR, one entry per CDR3 protein. The sample contains some 620,000 distinct CDR3 sequences, about a sixth of which appear only once. The sequenced sample consisted of blood. The receptors were sampled from a woman aged 25 to 39 with Graves' hyperthyroidism.

This clonotype occurred once. This chain links TRBV5-1 with TRBJ1-2; D is unclear. Trimming took 0 bases from V and 8 from J, leaving 8 bases between them. The CDR3 runs to 12 residues. Germline CDR1 SGHRS, CDR2 YFSETQ. CDR3 nucleotides: TGCGCCAGCAGCTTGGAGACGACCGGCTACACCTTC. Amino acids: CASSLETTGYTF.

This clonotype was recorded at least ten times. Germline is not matched at one junction end, which may reflect a read error. This chain joins TRBV11-2 and TRBJ1-1; a possible D gene is TRBD1 (5 bases). The CDR3 covers 11 residues. CDR1 is SGHAT and CDR2 is FQNNGV in the germline V gene. The CDR3 region is CASSSGTEVFF. The CDR3 DNA follows: TGTGCCAGCAGCTCGGGGACGGAAGTTTTCTTT.

This clonotype was picked up many times. The CDR3 DNA is TGTGCCAGCACCCTAACCTCCCCAGAGACCCAGTACTTC. The encoded protein is CASTLTSPETQYF. This sequence joins TRBV11-3 and TRBJ2-5, with D unresolved. The CDR3 totals 13 residues. The V gene's germline CDR1 is SGHNT and CDR2 YENEEA. V gave up 7 bases and J gave up 4 bases, with 13 bases separating them. Based on the CDR3 plus reference TRBV11-3 and TRBJ2-5, the full variable domain is EAGVVQSPRYKIIEKKQPVAFWCNPISGHNTLYWYLQNLGQGPELLIRYENEEAVDDSQLPKDRFSAERLKGVDSTLKIQPAELGDSAVYLCASTLTSPETQYFGPGTRLLVL.

The chain is built from TRBV28 and TRBJ1-4; the D is unclear. V was cut by 2 bases and J by 1 base, with 14 bases left in between. The CDR3 is 17 residues long. Germline V gives CDR1 MDHEN, CDR2 SYDVKM. The CDR3 DNA reads as TGTGCCAGCAGTTTAAACAAATTGGGTGTAACTAATGAAAAACTGTTTTTT. It is translated as CASSLNKLGVTNEKLFF.

This clonotype was seen a few times. V usage is TRBV7-9 and J usage is TRBJ2-3, with unresolved D. The ends were cut back, 4 bases at V and 3 bases at J, with 14 bases in the middle. Germline CDR1 and CDR2: SEHNR and FQNEAQ (reference sequence). This CDR3 contains 15 residues. The CDR3 protein is CASSSLGPTTDTQYF. The CDR3 nucleotides read TGTGCCAGCAGCTCTTTAGGGCCTACGACAGATACGCAGTATTTT.

This rearrangement joins TRBV10-3 to TRBJ1-2; TRBD1 matches 7 bases. The V and J ends lost 5 bases and 5 bases, in that order; junction bases with no gene match: 8. Looked up from germline, CDR1 is ENHRY and CDR2 is SYGVKD. There are 14 residues in the CDR3. CDR3 in amino acids: CAISRDSTSYGYTF. CDR3 DNA sequence: TGTGCCATCAGTAGGGACAGCACGTCGTATGGCTACACCTTC.

In this sample, this clonotype turned up a few times. The gene calls are TRBV6-1 and TRBJ2-7, with 10 bases lining up with TRBD2. Trimming removed 2 bases from V and 5 bases from J; junction bases left unmatched: 6. CDR1 and CDR2 from the germline V gene are MNHNS and SASEGT. The CDR3 sequence is 15 residues long. The DNA of the CDR3 is TGTGCCAGCAGTGAACTCGCTAGCGGGAGTAACGAGCAGTACTTC. It encodes CASSELASGSNEQYF.

This chain links TRBV28 with TRBJ1-5; possible D gene TRBD1, 6 bases. This CDR3 spans 16 amino acids. Germline assignment: CDR1 MDHEN and CDR2 SYDVKM. V lost 8 bases to trimming and J lost 2 bases, with 19 bases between them. This CDR3 is CASSTGGPYGNQPQHF. In nucleotides, the CDR3 is TGTGCCAGCTCCACCGGGGGGCCCTATGGCAATCAGCCCCAGCATTTT.

This clonotype was counted ten times or more. This chain joins TRBV11-2 and TRBJ2-5, with a weak D call TRBD1 (6 bases). V lost 4 bases and J lost 3, with 15 bases in between. Per the germline V gene, CDR1 is SGHAT and CDR2 is FQNNGV. This CDR3 has 15 residues. CDR3 in DNA: TGTGCCAGCAGCTCGTCCACAGGGATTGAAGAGACCCAGTACTTC. Encoded protein: CASSSSTGIEETQYF.

This clonotype was recorded a few times. V is TRBV24-1 and J is TRBJ2-1; 9 bases fit TRBD2. Germline CDR1 reads KGHDR; CDR2 reads SFDVKD. Trimming cost V 4 bases and J 3 bases; bases outside gene matches: 6. The CDR3 has 16 amino acids. The CDR3 reads CATSEWTSADYNEQFF. CDR3 coding DNA: TGTGCCACCAGTGAGTGGACTAGCGCGGACTACAATGAGCAGTTCTTC.

This clonotype was observed a few times. The gene calls are TRBV5-1 and TRBJ2-1; tentatively, D is TRBD2 (6 bases). Germline V gives CDR1 SGHRS, CDR2 YFSETQ. There are 14 residues in the CDR3. V was cut by 2 bases and J by 4 bases, with 10 bases left in between. The CDR3, as DNA: TGCGCCAGCAGCTTACTAGCTCCTTACAATGAGCAGTTCTTC. Translating it yields CASSLLAPYNEQFF.

This clonotype was seen many times. V and J are TRBV19 and TRBJ1-5; unclear D gene. Trimming stripped 3 bases from V and 4 bases from J, with 4 bases between. CDR1 LNHDA and CDR2 SQIVND come from the germline V gene (reference sequence). The CDR3 is made up of 12 amino acids. The CDR3: CASSMGNQPQHF. Written as DNA, the CDR3 is TGTGCCAGTAGTATGGGGAATCAGCCCCAGCATTTT.

This clonotype was counted ten times or more. The V and J genes are TRBV20-1 and TRBJ2-7; TRBD2 might be the D (6 bases). The CDR3 contains 14 residues. The germline V and J ends were trimmed by 3 bases and 0 bases, with 12 bases remaining between them. CDR1 and CDR2 from the germline V gene are DFQATT and SNEGSKA (reference sequence). CDR3: CSARAYGSSYEQYF. CDR3 coding DNA: TGCAGTGCTAGGGCGTACGGGAGCTCCTACGAGCAGTACTTC.

The chain combines TRBV28 with TRBJ1-2; D possibly corresponds to TRBD1 (5 bases). V lost 4 bases to trimming and J lost 4 bases, with 10 bases between them. The CDR3 extends over 13 amino acids. Germline V gives CDR1 MDHEN, CDR2 SYDVKM. The CDR3, as DNA: TGTGCCAGCAGTTCCGACGGGACCTATGGCTACACCTTC. Translated, it gives CASSSDGTYGYTF.

J is TRBJ2-3 and V is TRBV15; D unresolved. The germline V and J ends were trimmed by 1 base and 3 bases, with 11 bases remaining between them. The V gene's germline CDR1 is LNHNV and CDR2 YYDKDF (reference sequence). The CDR3 covers 15 residues. CDR3 protein: CATSRVSAATDTQYF. DNA of the CDR3: TGTGCCACCAGCAGAGTGTCCGCTGCTACAGATACGCAGTATTTT.

This clonotype has just a few counts. The chain couples TRBV5-4 to TRBJ2-1, with 9 bases aligning to TRBD2. Trimming cost V 0 bases and J 7 bases; bases outside gene matches: 5. Germline V gene data show CDR1 as SGHNT and CDR2 as YYREEE (reference sequence). This CDR3 contains 15 residues. CDR3 amino acids: CASSLDSGSGNEQFF. The CDR3 nucleotides are TGTGCCAGCAGCTTGGATAGCGGGAGTGGGAATGAGCAGTTCTTC.

This clonotype has only a few counts. The chain combines TRBV28 with TRBJ1-2, with 9 nucleotides matching TRBD1. J was trimmed by 7 bases and V by 3 bases; bases with no gene match: 6. There are 14 residues in the CDR3. Germline CDR1 and CDR2: MDHEN and SYDVKM. CDR3 DNA: TGTGCCAGCAGTTTGGGACAGGGAAGGGGTGGCTACACCTTC. Protein product: CASSLGQGRGGYTF.

The J gene is TRBJ2-1, the V gene TRBV19, with D unclear. V was clipped by 3 bases and J by 6 bases, with 6 bases between them. Per germline, CDR1 LNHDA and CDR2 SQIVND (reference sequence). The CDR3 consists of 12 residues. CDR3 sequence (DNA): TGTGCCAGTAGTATTGAAGGCAATGAGCAGTTCTTC. Protein product: CASSIEGNEQFF.

This clonotype has a count of ten or more. The chain is built from TRBV10-2 and TRBJ1-5; D remains unclear. The V and J ends lost 4 bases and 4 bases respectively, with 5 bases between them. Per the germline V gene, CDR1 is WSHSY and CDR2 is SAAADI. The CDR3 sequence is 12 residues long. CDR3 residues: CASSAMNQPQHF. The CDR3 nucleotides read TGCGCCAGCAGTGCAATGAATCAGCCCCAGCATTTT.